Listed here are 25 T cell receptor beta chains from one sample, sequenced in a study of blood T cell repertoires in COVID-19. Assay: immunoSEQ multiplex PCR; the TCRdb copy retains only in-frame clones and omits some. The data show fewer than 350,000 clones, approximately 88% seen once. The sequenced sample consisted of PBMCs or T cells enriched from blood (not recorded which). These receptors all stem from a woman in her thirties who had recovered from COVID-19.

This clone appeared many times. The CDR3 sequence: CASSTLPAGGTGELFF. The CDR3 bases are TGCGCCAGCAGCACCCTGCCAGCGGGGGGCACCGGGGAGCTGTTTTTT. J is TRBJ2-2 and V is TRBV5-1; 9 bases align to TRBD2. After removal of 4 bases from V and 4 bases from J, the junction contained 8 bases not matched to a gene. Germline CDR1 reads SGHRS; CDR2 reads YFSETQ. The CDR3 has 16 residues.

The V and J genes are TRBV27 and TRBJ2-7; TRBD1 matches 8 bases. The CDR3 has 12 amino acids. Per germline, CDR1 MNHEY and CDR2 SMNVEV (reference sequence). Trimming removed 3 bases from V and 9 bases from J; junction bases left unmatched: 4. CDR3 DNA sequence: TGTGCCAGCAGTTTTGACAGGGGACGGCAGTACTTC. Residues: CASSFDRGRQYF.

This chain links TRBV7-9 with TRBJ2-3, with D maybe TRBD2 (6 bases). V dropped 2 bases and J dropped 1 base, with 16 bases sitting between them. This CDR3 is 17 amino acids long. CDR1 and CDR2 (germline): SEHNR, FQNEAQ (reference sequence). In nucleotides, the CDR3 is TGTGCCAGCAGCTTACTGGGGGAGGTGACCCGCACAGATACGCAGTATTTT. Translation gives CASSLLGEVTRTDTQYF.

This clone was counted only a few times. The chain combines TRBV28 with TRBJ1-1; maybe TRBD1 (5 bases). CDR1 and CDR2 (germline): MDHEN, SYDVKM. The CDR3 runs to 15 residues. Between the trimmed V and J ends, which lost 7 bases and 3 bases, there was a span of 18 bases. CDR3 region: CASNGVGGVYTEAFF. The CDR3 region has the DNA TGTGCCAGCAATGGTGTGGGAGGGGTGTACACTGAAGCTTTCTTT.

The rearrangement links TRBV27 to TRBJ2-1, with unresolved D. Germline V gene sequence: CDR1 MNHEY, CDR2 SMNVEV (reference sequence). This CDR3 spans 15 amino acids. The V end was cut by 8 bases, the J end by 3 bases, with 17 bases between. CDR3: CASSHSRWYYNEQFF. The CDR3 DNA reads TGTGCCAGCTCCCACTCTAGGTGGTACTACAATGAGCAGTTCTTC.

The chain recombines TRBV28 with TRBJ1-1, with 8 bases fitting TRBD1. V gave up 4 bases and J gave up 0 bases; unmatched junction bases: 7. The length of the CDR3 is 16 residues. CDR1 MDHEN and CDR2 SYDVKM come from the germline V gene. The CDR3 DNA is TGTGCCAGCAGTTCCGGGACAGGAGGTTTGAACACTGAAGCTTTCTTT. This codes for CASSSGTGGLNTEAFF. The variable domain in full, with the rest retrieved from reference TRBV28 and TRBJ1-1, is DVKVTQSSRYLVKRTGEKVFLECVQDMDHENMFWYRQDPGLGLRLIYFSYDVKMKEKGDIPEGYSVSREKKERFSLILESASTNQTSMYLCASSSGTGGLNTEAFFGQGTRLTVV.

The chain has TRBV14 and TRBJ2-3; 10 nucleotides align to TRBD1. Germline CDR1 reads SGHDN; CDR2 reads FVKESK. The CDR3 has 15 amino acids. Losses at the gene ends were 3 bases for V and 6 bases for J; bases not matched to a gene: 6. Here the CDR3 reads CASSQTGGGADTQYF. The CDR3 DNA is TGTGCCAGCAGCCAGACAGGGGGCGGGGCTGATACGCAGTATTTT. The full variable domain, with the rest looked up from reference TRBV14 and TRBJ2-3, is EAGVTQFPSHSVIEKGQTVTLRCDPISGHDNLYWYRRVMGKEIKFLLHFVKESKQDESGMPNNRFLAERTGGTYSTLKVQPAELEDSGVYFCASSQTGGGADTQYFGPGTRLTVL.

The V call is TRBV19, the J call TRBJ1-1; 9 bases line up with TRBD1. The CDR3 has 14 amino acids. Germline V CDR1 and CDR2: LNHDA, SQIVND (reference sequence). The V segment lost 4 bases and the J segment 7 bases; nucleotides outside the gene matches: 7. CDR3 sequence: CASSTRTGVGEAFF. CDR3 bases: TGTGCCAGTAGTACCCGGACAGGGGTGGGTGAAGCTTTCTTT.

This chain connects TRBV9 to TRBJ2-3, with 9 bases matching TRBD2. The germline V gene has CDR1 SGDLS and CDR2 YYNGEE. The length of the CDR3 is 17 residues. J gave up 3 bases and V 4 bases, and 12 bases lay outside the gene matches. CDR3 loop: CASSTRAGGVATDTQYF. CDR3 DNA: TGTGCCAGCAGCACCCGAGCGGGAGGAGTTGCGACAGATACGCAGTATTTT. The complete variable domain, with remaining parts taken from reference TRBV9 and TRBJ2-3, reads DSGVTQTPKHLITATGQRVTLRCSPRSGDLSVYWYQQSLDQGLQFLIQYYNGEERAKGNILERFSAQQFPDLHSELNLSSLELGDSALYFCASSTRAGGVATDTQYFGPGTRLTVL.

V is TRBV27 and J is TRBJ2-5, with 7 bases aligning to TRBD1. CDR1 and CDR2 from the germline V gene are MNHEY and SMNVEV (reference sequence). CDR3 length equals 14 residues. With V trimmed by 7 bases and J by 5 bases, 10 bases remained unmatched. The CDR3: CASKSGQMEETQYF. In DNA form, the CDR3 reads TGTGCCAGCAAATCGGGACAGATGGAGGAGACCCAGTACTTC.

The rearrangement links TRBV4-3 to TRBJ2-3; TRBD2 agrees at 13 bases. Germline CDR1 reads LGHNA; CDR2 reads YSLEER. The CDR3 sequence is 18 residues long. V was pared by 0 bases and J by 3 bases, with 6 bases of the junction left unmatched. The CDR3 loop is CASSQELAGGRRTDTQYF. The CDR3, as DNA: TGCGCCAGCAGCCAAGAACTAGCGGGGGGGCGAAGGACAGATACGCAGTATTTT.

This clone was detected only once. The J gene is TRBJ1-1, the V gene TRBV7-9; 11 positions match TRBD1. Germline CDR1 SEHNR, CDR2 FQNEAQ (reference sequence). The V segment lost 5 bases and the J segment 5 bases; nucleotides outside the gene matches: 16. There are 18 residues in the CDR3. The DNA for the CDR3 is TGTGCCAGCAGCCCGCTAGGGGGGACAGGGGGGAATAGGACTGAAGCTTTCTTT. The encoded protein is CASSPLGGTGGNRTEAFF.

This clone was counted a single time. The rearrangement uses TRBV11-3 and TRBJ1-1; a weak D match, TRBD1 (5 bases). The CDR3 is 14 amino acids. From germline, CDR1 is SGHNT and CDR2 YENEEA. V lost 2 bases to trimming and J lost 1 base, with 8 bases between them. The DNA for the CDR3 is TGTGCCAGCAGCTTATCCGGGGGGAACACTGAAGCTTTCTTT. It encodes CASSLSGGNTEAFF.

The chain combines TRBV19 with TRBJ1-6; TRBD1 agrees at 8 bases. The germline gives CDR1 LNHDA, CDR2 SQIVND (reference sequence). The V and J ends lost 3 bases and 7 bases, in that order; junction bases with no gene match: 8. The CDR3 runs 16 residues. This CDR3 reads CASSIDDRGPNSPLHF. The DNA for the CDR3 is TGTGCCAGTAGTATCGATGACAGGGGTCCCAATTCACCCCTCCACTTT.

The genes are TRBV30 and TRBJ1-1, with D hard to call. The CDR3 sequence is 12 residues long. V was pared by 7 bases and J by 6 bases, with 15 bases between. Germline lookup yields CDR1 GTSNPN and CDR2 SVGIG (reference sequence). The CDR3 coding sequence is TGTGCCTTCCACTTCGCCAGGTCTGAAGCTTTCTTT. It specifies CAFHFARSEAFF.

The rearrangement uses TRBV9 and TRBJ2-1, with D possibly being TRBD2 (5 bases). CDR3 length: 13 amino acids. CDR1 is SGDLS and CDR2 is YYNGEE in the germline V gene. V was clipped by 2 bases and J by 9 bases, with 12 bases between them. The CDR3 region has the DNA TGTGCCAGCAGCGTTATGTGGACTGGTGAGCAGTTCTTC. It is translated as CASSVMWTGEQFF.

This chain links TRBV5-1 with TRBJ2-3; 7 nucleotides align to TRBD1. V trimming: 7 bases; J trimming: 2 bases; junction bases outside the gene matches: 10. This CDR3 is 15 amino acids long. Germline V gene data show CDR1 as SGHRS and CDR2 as YFSETQ. The CDR3 spells CASSPGGQFTDTQYF. CDR3 coding DNA: TGCGCCAGCTCCCCAGGGGGACAGTTCACAGATACGCAGTATTTT.

V and J are TRBV13 and TRBJ1-2, with 8 positions matching TRBD1. Per the germline V gene, CDR1 is PRHDT and CDR2 is FYEKMQ (reference sequence). The CDR3 totals 15 residues. Unmatched junction bases numbered 8, after V lost 7 bases and J lost 1 base. In DNA form, the CDR3 reads TGTGCCAGCATGGCAGGGGGCTCTTTTAACTATGGCTACACCTTC. It yields the protein CASMAGGSFNYGYTF.

The chain couples TRBV4-1 to TRBJ1-2, with TRBD1 matching over 7 bases. From germline, CDR1 is MGHRA and CDR2 YSYEKL. The CDR3 covers 18 residues. V was clipped by 4 bases and J by 0 bases; unmatched bases: 14. For the CDR3, the DNA is TGCGCCAGCAGCCCTAGGACAGGAGAACCAGAGCCTAACTATGGCTACACCTTC. Translating gives CASSPRTGEPEPNYGYTF.

The gene calls are TRBV2 and TRBJ1-2; D possibly corresponds to TRBD1 (6 bases). Germline V gene lookup returns CDR1 SNHLY and CDR2 FYNNEI. The CDR3 is made up of 14 amino acids. Between the trimmed V and J ends, which lost 6 bases and 7 bases, there was a span of 18 bases. The CDR3 coding sequence is TGTGCCAGCAGGAGGGGGGAGGGTAATTTTGGCTACACCTTC. Translation gives CASRRGEGNFGYTF.

The CDR3 bases are TGTGCCAGCTCACCTCTCCCTAGCGGGAGTCCCTACGAGCAGTACTTC. This sequence encodes CASSPLPSGSPYEQYF. The genes are TRBV18 and TRBJ2-7, with 10 bases lining up with TRBD2. From germline, CDR1 is KGHSH and CDR2 LQKENI. With V trimmed by 3 bases and J by 2 bases, 7 bases remained unmatched. CDR3 length: 16 residues.

V is TRBV2 and J is TRBJ1-5, with D unresolved. Germline loops: CDR1 SNHLY, CDR2 FYNNEI. V lost 3 bases, J lost 10 bases, and 10 bases lay in between. The CDR3 has 12 amino acids. Here the CDR3 reads CASSDHGNPQHF. CDR3 sequence (DNA): TGTGCCAGCAGTGACCACGGGAATCCCCAGCATTTT.

This sequence joins TRBV5-4 and TRBJ2-3; D might be TRBD1 (6 bases). Germline V gene data show CDR1 as SGHNT and CDR2 as YYREEE (reference sequence). There are 16 residues in the CDR3. Trimming removed 1 base from V and 3 bases from J, with 15 bases in between. CDR3 sequence: CASSLRSGQRTDTQYF. In DNA form, the CDR3 reads TGTGCCAGCAGCTTGAGGTCCGGACAGAGGACAGATACGCAGTATTTT.

The chain carries TRBV27 and TRBJ1-5, with D possibly TRBD1 on 6 matching bases. This CDR3 comprises 14 residues. Germline V lookup: CDR1 MNHEY, CDR2 SMNVEV (reference sequence). V shed 2 bases and J shed 9 bases, with 14 bases lying between them. The CDR3, as DNA: TGTGCCAGCAGTTTAGCGGCAGGGGTGCTGCCCCAGCATTTT. Translated: CASSLAAGVLPQHF.

This chain links TRBV30 with TRBJ1-5, with D uncertain. The germline CDR1 and CDR2 sequences are GTSNPN and SVGIG (reference sequence). V was pared by 2 bases and J by 4 bases, with 18 bases between. This CDR3 has 16 residues. CDR3 sequence (DNA): TGTGCCTGGAGTAAGCCCCGCGGTTACGGGAATCAGCCCCAGCATTTT. Protein sequence: CAWSKPRGYGNQPQHF.